This TCR beta chain was identified in a study of PD-1 blockade in classical Hodgkin lymphoma. The study, taken as a whole, reports: Why repertoires differed is undefined; disease activity or prior therapy possibly contributed. Newly diagnosed patients reportedly trailed healthy donors in baseline TCR diversity.

As to time point: newly diagnosed, previously untreated cHL patient sample. Newly diagnosed, untreated classical Hodgkin lymphoma PBMCs served as comparison. This table comes from immunoSEQ multiplex PCR, and its TCRdb copy is limited to in-frame clones, with some not included. The data hold tens of thousands of clones, with 93% observed a single time. A remark on this clone: Its antigen is still unknown.

Per germline, CDR1 SGHDT and CDR2 YYEEEE. The V gene end was trimmed by 1 base and the J gene end by 0 bases; junction bases not matched to a gene: 1. This CDR3 comprises 15 residues. The receptor comes from a human donor with classical Hodgkin lymphoma. The chain is built from TRBV5-6 and TRBJ2-1; 7 bases match TRBD2. The source material was peripheral blood mononuclear cells (PBMCs). CDR3 in DNA: TGTGCCAGCAGCTTGCTAGCGGACTCCTACAATGAGCAGTTCTTC. Translated: CASSLLADSYNEQFF.